This T cell receptor (beta chain) was obtained from a study of blood T cell repertoires in COVID-19. This clone turned up a few times. Assay used: immunoSEQ multiplex PCR; TCRdb lists only in-frame clones, some missing. In the table there are about 140,000 clones, approximately 80% of which are singletons. Germline loops: CDR1 MNHEY, CDR2 SVGAGI. With V trimmed by 7 bases and J by 5 bases, 10 bases remained unmatched. The CDR3 has 15 amino acids. The chain couples TRBV6-5 to TRBJ2-1; TRBD2 agrees at 8 bases. The TCR originated in a human donor in a cohort sampled during active COVID-19. Sequenced input: peripheral blood. CDR3 in amino acids: CASTWGLGNNNEQFF. In nucleotides, the CDR3 is TGTGCCAGCACTTGGGGACTAGGGAACAACAATGAGCAGTTCTTC.